A single sample is the source of the 30 T cell receptor beta chains below, sequenced in a study of blood T cells in healthy people across ages. The authors ran a second PCR of about 6 to 11 cycles using a sample-barcoded 5' primer and a J-beta primer mix. TCRdb called the 5' RACE reads again in MiXCR, with one record for every CDR3 protein. This sample has more than 800,000 distinct CDR3 sequences, with around 30% found just once. Material: blood. The receptors come from a woman older than 75 in good health.

Note on this clonotype: This clone may be a read error of a much larger clone one base away. V usage is TRBV12-3 or TRBV12-4 and J usage is TRBJ1-2; D may be TRBD1 (5 bases). V was cut by 7 bases and J by 4 bases, with 16 bases left in between. The CDR3 contains 14 residues. The CDR3 is CASNIAGSRYGYTF. CDR3 nucleotide sequence: TGTGCCAGCAATATTGCAGGGAGCCGCTATGGCTACACCTTC.

This clonotype was observed many times. The DNA for the CDR3 is TGCGCCAGCAGCCAAGATCGAGGGCTAGCGATATACAATGAGCAGTTCTTC. Translated: CASSQDRGLAIYNEQFF. The V gene is TRBV4-3, the J gene TRBJ2-1; D might be TRBD2 (6 bases). From germline, CDR1 is LGHNA and CDR2 YSLEER. The CDR3 is made up of 17 amino acids. V dropped 0 bases and J dropped 4 bases, with 16 bases sitting between them.

Comment on this clonotype: A much larger clonotype is one base distant, so this may be a read error. The rearrangement links TRBV20-1 to TRBJ2-1; TRBD2 aligns across 10 bases. V trimming: 6 bases; J trimming: 9 bases; junction bases outside the gene matches: 14. The length of the CDR3 is 15 residues. Germline CDR1 and CDR2: DFQATT and SNEGSKA (reference sequence). CDR3 nucleotides: TGCAGTGCGGACCTAGCGGGGGCTACCACCGGTGAGCAGTTCTTC. Amino acids: CSADLAGATTGEQFF.

Comments on this clonotype: Given a much more abundant clone one base away, this may be a read error. The chain uses TRBV12-3 or TRBV12-4 and TRBJ2-1; D is unresolved. V lost 7 bases and J 10 bases, leaving 11 bases between the germline ends. The CDR3 consists of 11 residues. The CDR3: CASTPAKEQFF. The CDR3 DNA reads as TGTGCCAGCACCCCGGCAAAGGAGCAGTTCTTC.

This clonotype was seen many times. V usage is TRBV3-1 and J usage is TRBJ2-5, with D tentatively TRBD1 or TRBD2 (7 bases each). CDR3 size: 15 residues. The V end lost 2 bases, the J end lost 5 bases, and 15 bases lay between the germline ends. In germline, CDR1 is LGHDT, CDR2 YNNKEL (reference sequence). The DNA of the CDR3 is TGTGCCAGCAGCCAACCCGGCAGGGGGGGGGAGACCCAGTACTTC. Amino acids: CASSQPGRGGETQYF.

Concerning this clonotype: A much larger clone sits a single nucleotide away, making a read error possible. The chain employs TRBV5-1 and TRBJ2-3, with a weak D call TRBD1 (5 bases). Looked up from germline, CDR1 is SGHRS and CDR2 is YFSETQ. The V and J ends lost 0 bases and 5 bases respectively, with 16 bases between them. The CDR3 loop spans 16 amino acids. The CDR3 loop reads CASSLVTWGVGDTQYF. Written as DNA, the CDR3 is TGCGCCAGCAGCTTGGTTACATGGGGCGTTGGAGATACGCAGTATTTT.

The CDR3 loop reads CASVASPTDTQYF. CDR3 DNA sequence: TGTGCCAGCGTAGCCTCACCGACAGATACGCAGTATTTT. The genes are TRBV11-2 and TRBJ2-3; D ambiguous. Trimming took off 8 bases at V and 3 bases at J, with 12 bases between the two ends. The CDR3 has 13 residues. Germline V gene lookup returns CDR1 SGHAT and CDR2 FQNNGV.

This clonotype was observed many times. The rearrangement uses TRBV7-2 and TRBJ2-5; 16 nucleotides line up with TRBD2. Germline V gene data show CDR1 as SGHTA and CDR2 as FQGNSA. CDR3 length: 17 amino acids. V dropped 5 bases and J dropped 4; count of bases not matched to a gene: 7. The CDR3 is CASSKGTSGGAVETQYF. The CDR3 bases are TGTGCCAGCAGCAAGGGGACTAGCGGGGGGGCCGTAGAGACCCAGTACTTC.

This clonotype showed up many times. The rearrangement links TRBV20-1 to TRBJ2-5; 7 bases line up with TRBD1. The germline V gene encodes CDR1 DFQATT and CDR2 SNEGSKA (reference sequence). CDR3 length: 12 amino acids. V dropped 5 bases and J dropped 1; count of bases not matched to a gene: 1. DNA for the CDR3: TGCAGTGCTCACAGGGGCCAAGAGACCCAGTACTTC. Encoded protein: CSAHRGQETQYF.

Only a few counts were recorded for this clonotype. This sequence may be a read error, since a much larger clone differs from it by one base. V and J are TRBV9 and TRBJ2-4; TRBD1 matches at 10 bases. The assigned J gene may be wrong: the sequence end matches TRBJ2-7 better. Germline V gene data show CDR1 as SGDLS and CDR2 as YYNGEE. CDR3 length: 14 amino acids. The CDR3 DNA is TGTGCCAGCAGCCCCCGGGACAGGGGCCACGAGCAGTACTTC. Encoded protein: CASSPRDRGHEQYF.

Turning to this clonotype: A much larger clone lies one base from this, so it may be a read error. This chain links TRBV3-1 with TRBJ2-4; TRBD1 matches at 8 bases. This CDR3 contains 15 residues. Per the germline V gene, CDR1 is LGHDT and CDR2 is YNNKEL (reference sequence). DNA for the CDR3: TGTGCCAGCAGCGGAGGACAGGGCGCCAAAAACATTCAGGACTTC. As protein: CASSGGQGAKNIQDF.

This rearrangement joins TRBV7-2 to TRBJ1-2; tentatively, D is TRBD1 (5 bases). There are 16 residues in the CDR3. V shed 6 bases and J shed 8 bases, with 25 bases lying between them. Germline CDR1 and CDR2: SGHTA and FQGNSA. This chain's CDR3 is CASSRTPKDRLLGYTF. DNA for the CDR3: TGTGCCAGCAGTCGAACCCCCAAAGACAGACTGCTGGGCTACACCTTC.

The V and J genes are TRBV6-1 and TRBJ1-2, with no clear D. Germline V gene data show CDR1 as MNHNS and CDR2 as SASEGT. The CDR3 has 14 residues. V lost 4 bases and J 2 bases, leaving 11 bases between the germline ends. Here the CDR3 DNA reads TGTGCCAGCAGTGGGCGGACGGAGAACTATGGCTACACCTTC. Its protein product is CASSGRTENYGYTF.

The chain has TRBV4-3 and TRBJ1-1; D remains unclear. Germline V lookup: CDR1 LGHNA, CDR2 YSLEER. The CDR3 has 15 residues. Trimming left V 5 bases short and J 6 bases short, with 19 bases between. Written as DNA, the CDR3 is TGCGCCAGCAGCACCGATCCCTTCAGTGACCCTGAAGCTTTCTTT. Residues: CASSTDPFSDPEAFF.

This clonotype was picked up a small number of times. Just one base apart from a much larger clone, this may be a read error. V and J are TRBV6-5 and TRBJ2-1, with 8 bases fitting TRBD2. Germline trimming cut 6 bases from V and 7 bases from J; bases unmatched to any gene: 8. The CDR3 consists of 14 residues. Germline CDR1 MNHEY, CDR2 SVGAGI. The CDR3 bases are TGTGCCAGCAGGGATGGACTAGCCGGTAATGAGCAGTTCTTC. Translation gives CASRDGLAGNEQFF.

The CDR3 coding sequence is TGTGCCAGCAGCCTAAGGACAGGGAGAGAAAAACTGTTTTTT. This codes for CASSLRTGREKLFF. The chain uses TRBV3-1 and TRBJ1-4; 8 nucleotides agree with TRBD1. Germline CDR1 reads LGHDT; CDR2 reads YNNKEL (reference sequence). This CDR3 has 14 residues. V lost 4 bases to trimming and J lost 8 bases; unmatched junction nucleotides: 6.

The rearrangement joins TRBV7-2 to TRBJ1-2; 8 positions agree with TRBD1. Germline V gene sequence: CDR1 SGHTA, CDR2 FQGNSA. CDR3 length: 16 amino acids. The ends lost 3 bases at V and 0 bases at J; junction bases unmatched: 6. The CDR3 region is CASSFWTGIANYGYTF. The CDR3 DNA reads TGTGCCAGCAGCTTTTGGACAGGGATCGCTAACTATGGCTACACCTTC.

Many counts were recorded for this clonotype. V usage is TRBV4-2 and J usage is TRBJ2-5; weak D call: TRBD2 (6 bases). The V end was cut by 1 base, the J end by 3 bases, with 9 bases between. CDR1 and CDR2 from the germline V gene are LGHNA and YNFKEQ. The CDR3 spans 14 residues. As DNA, the CDR3 is TGTGCCAGCAGCCAAGGCGGGACGGAAGAGACCCAGTACTTC. Translated, it gives CASSQGGTEETQYF.

At least ten counts were recorded for this clonotype. The rearrangement joins TRBV24-1 to TRBJ2-7, with TRBD1 matching 8 bases. The CDR3 is 14 residues long. The germline gives CDR1 KGHDR, CDR2 SFDVKD. J was trimmed by 5 bases and V by 4 bases; bases with no gene match: 6. CDR3 amino acids: CATSDPRTGNEQYF. The CDR3, as DNA: TGTGCCACCAGTGACCCTAGGACAGGGAACGAGCAGTACTTC.

This clonotype occurred once. V usage is TRBV20-1 and J usage is TRBJ1-5; no firm D call. This CDR3 has 14 amino acids. Trimming shortened V by 3 bases and J by 3 bases, and 12 bases separated the two germline ends. Germline values: CDR1 DFQATT, CDR2 SNEGSKA (reference sequence). CDR3 in amino acids: CSARLGENNQPQHF. The CDR3 DNA follows: TGCAGTGCTAGGCTTGGGGAGAACAATCAGCCCCAGCATTTT.

This clonotype occurred many times. The genes are TRBV11-2 and TRBJ2-6; no firm D call. Germline CDR1 is SGHAT and CDR2 is FQNNGV. Trimming cost V 5 bases and J 1 base, with 12 bases left between them. The CDR3 is 16 amino acids. In DNA, the CDR3 is TGTGCCAGCAGCAAGCATGTCAGTTCTGGGGCCAACGTCCTGACTTTC. This encodes CASSKHVSSGANVLTF.

This sequence joins TRBV7-2 and TRBJ2-4, with a possible D match to TRBD1 (5 bases). V lost 6 bases to trimming and J lost 13 bases, with 25 bases between them. Germline V gene data show CDR1 as SGHTA and CDR2 as FQGNSA. CDR3 size: 15 residues. The CDR3: CASSASTAFGTEQYF. The CDR3 DNA sequence: TGTGCCAGCAGTGCCTCGACAGCGTTTGGTACAGAGCAGTACTTC.

This clonotype was observed once. The rearrangement joins TRBV29-1 to TRBJ1-2; TRBD1 might be the D (5 bases). Germline values: CDR1 SQVTM, CDR2 ANQGSEA. V lost 4 bases to trimming and J lost 8 bases, with 17 bases between them. This CDR3 region has 13 residues. The CDR3 loop reads CSVVPMRGEGYTF. The DNA for the CDR3 is TGCAGCGTTGTTCCGATGAGAGGGGAAGGCTACACCTTC.

This clonotype was seen a few times. The chain joins TRBV15 to TRBJ2-3; 9 bases agree with TRBD2. The CDR3 consists of 20 residues. Germline CDR1 LNHNV, CDR2 YYDKDF (reference sequence). V lost 0 bases to trimming and J lost 3 bases; unmatched junction nucleotides: 16. The CDR3 DNA is TGTGCCACCAGCAGAGATACCGGGGGCGTGCGGGGGGGCCGAACAGATACGCAGTATTTT. This translates into CATSRDTGGVRGGRTDTQYF.

This clonotype was found many times. This sequence joins TRBV5-8 and TRBJ2-5; the D gene is possibly TRBD2 (5 bases). CDR3 length equals 14 residues. V was cut by 0 bases and J by 4 bases, with 10 bases left in between. Germline V lookup: CDR1 SGHTS, CDR2 YDEGEE. This CDR3 is CASSLVHAGETQYF. The DNA for the CDR3 is TGTGCCAGCAGCTTGGTGCACGCGGGAGAGACCCAGTACTTC. The entire variable domain, with the rest obtained from reference TRBV5-8 and TRBJ2-5, is as follows: EAGVTQSPTHLIKTRGQQATLRCSPISGHTSVYWYQQALGLGLQFLLWYDEGEERNRGNFPPRFSGRQFPNYSSELNVNALELEDSALYLCASSLVHAGETQYFGPGTRLLVL.

This clonotype was recorded at least ten times. This chain uses TRBV20-1 with TRBJ2-3, with TRBD1 as a possible D gene (6 bases). V lost 0 bases and J 2 bases, leaving 9 bases between the germline ends. In germline, CDR1 is DFQATT, CDR2 SNEGSKA (reference sequence). The CDR3 is 14 residues long. The CDR3: CSARDGGPTDTQYF. Written as DNA, the CDR3 is TGCAGTGCTAGAGATGGGGGCCCCACAGATACGCAGTATTTT.

As for this clonotype: A clone one base away is much larger, so this may be a read error. The chain recombines TRBV5-5 with TRBJ2-6; perhaps TRBD1 as D (5 bases). The CDR3 contains 18 residues. CDR1 is SGHKS and CDR2 is YYEKEE in the germline V gene (reference sequence). The CDR3 region is CASSLRVDGYSGANVRTF. CDR3 sequence (DNA): TGTGCCAGCAGCTTGAGGGTCGACGGATACTCTGGGGCCAACGTCCGGACTTTC.

CDR3 sequence (DNA): TGTGCCAGCTCACACGGGACGGACAATGAGCAGTTCTTC. It encodes CASSHGTDNEQFF. The rearrangement links TRBV18 to TRBJ2-1; the D call may be TRBD1 or TRBD2 (5 bases each). Germline V gives CDR1 KGHSH, CDR2 LQKENI. The ends were cut back, 4 bases at V and 5 bases at J, with 9 bases in the middle. This CDR3 spans 13 amino acids.

This clonotype was counted at least ten times. V and J are TRBV20-1 and TRBJ1-2; D uncertain. Trimming removed 4 bases from V and 6 bases from J, with 18 bases in between. Looked up from germline, CDR1 is DFQATT and CDR2 is SNEGSKA (reference sequence). There are 14 residues in the CDR3. CDR3 loop: CSATAGGVINGYTF. In nucleotides, the CDR3 is TGCAGTGCTACGGCAGGAGGAGTAATAAATGGCTACACCTTC.

This clonotype was counted a few times. A much larger clone differs from this one at a single base, so this may be a read error. CDR3 sequence (DNA): TGTGTCAGCAGCTTAGTTCCGGGTCTAAGCTCTGGGGCCAACGTCCTGACTTTC. Its translation: CVSSLVPGLSSGANVLTF. This chain connects TRBV7-2 to TRBJ2-6; no definite D call. CDR3 length: 18 amino acids. Germline loops: CDR1 SGHTA, CDR2 FQGNSA.